The entry that follows covers one T cell receptor (beta chain) sequence. The data are from a study of blood T cell repertoires in COVID-19. Whole-study context: Acute and convalescent COVID-19 samples came from the United States, Italy and Spain. T cells, B-cell-depleted T cells, or PBMCs provided the cDNA or gDNA that served as material.

The CDR3 length is 14 residues. The junction had 3 bases not matched to a gene; V was cut back by 0 bases and J by 9 bases. CDR1 is SGHDT, CDR2 YYEEEE, per germline. The authors' processing: Reference gene primer amplification in the assay estimated nucleated cell counts. Method: immunoSEQ multiplex PCR; TCRdb's copy keeps in-frame clones and lacks some. V, J and clone size derive from that table, while D and trimming were established from the DNA sequence. The data show 150,000 or so clones, with 82% seen just once and 22% held by the top ten. Input material: peripheral blood. The rearrangement joins TRBV5-6 to TRBJ1-6, with 7 bases matching TRBD1. The sequence derives from a woman over 75 with acute or convalescent COVID-19. The CDR3 DNA follows: TGTGCCAGCAGCTTGGGACAGGGTACTTCACCCCTCCACTTT. This translates into CASSLGQGTSPLHF.